Shown below are 5 T cell receptor beta chains from a single sample sequenced in a study of radiotherapy plus CTLA-4 blockade in lung cancer. TCRdb keeps only in-frame clones here, not all; method: immunoSEQ multiplex PCR. This table holds around 30,000 clones, about four fifths found once. The sample consisted of peripheral blood, taken from a patient treated with radiotherapy plus ipilimumab. Source of these receptors: a human donor with non-small cell lung cancer that progressed on radiotherapy plus ipilimumab.

V usage is TRBV2 and J usage is TRBJ1-2, with a possible D match to TRBD1 (5 bases). Deletions cut 0 bases from V and 4 bases from J, with 12 bases between. The CDR3 sequence is 15 residues long. Looked up from germline, CDR1 is SNHLY and CDR2 is FYNNEI. CDR3 in DNA: TGTGCCAGCAGTGAAGCAGGGACTCTAATCTATGGCTACACCTTC. Protein product: CASSEAGTLIYGYTF.

The rearrangement links TRBV7-2 to TRBJ2-3; possibly TRBD1 or TRBD2 for D (5 bases each). V lost 3 bases and J lost 5, with 18 bases in between. Germline V gives CDR1 SGHTA, CDR2 FQGNSA. The CDR3 totals 16 residues. The chain's CDR3 is CASSFYPGTRGDTQYF. The DNA for the CDR3 is TGTGCCAGCAGCTTTTACCCCGGGACCCGTGGAGATACGCAGTATTTT.

The chain couples TRBV27 to TRBJ2-1; 8 bases line up with TRBD2. The junction had 14 bases not matched to a gene; V was cut back by 4 bases and J by 9 bases. Germline CDR1 and CDR2: MNHEY and SMNVEV (reference sequence). The CDR3 is made up of 16 amino acids. The CDR3, as DNA: TGTGCCAGCAGTTCCATAGCGGGATCCCCAATCCGTGAGCAGTTCTTC. Translating gives CASSSIAGSPIREQFF.

V and J are TRBV7-2 and TRBJ2-3; 10 nucleotides line up with TRBD2. The CDR3 totals 17 residues. Germline CDR1 reads SGHTA; CDR2 reads FQGNSA. After removal of 2 bases from V and 4 bases from J, the junction contained 9 bases not matched to a gene. The CDR3 reads CASSLRPQRGGADTQYF. For the CDR3, the DNA is TGTGCCAGCAGCTTACGGCCCCAGCGGGGGGGAGCAGATACGCAGTATTTT.

The chain is built from TRBV28 and TRBJ1-2; weak D call: TRBD1 (6 bases). CDR1 is MDHEN, CDR2 SYDVKM, per germline. The CDR3 sequence is 18 residues long. Trimming took 5 bases from V and 4 from J, leaving 26 bases between them. CDR3 DNA sequence: TGTGCCAGCAGTATCCTTCGGACAGACCCCACACTATCCTATGGCTACACCTTC. Protein: CASSILRTDPTLSYGYTF.